This passage covers 7 T cell receptor beta chains from one sample sequenced in a study of T cells in Graves' hyperthyroidism and ophthalmopathy. The source material, RNA transcripts, was used to amplify TCR beta CDR3 regions. During a first-round RT-PCR of the TCR CDR3, the HTBI primer set was used. From the multiplex PCR reads, TCRdb called clonotypes with MiXCR, one entry per CDR3 protein. The repertoire includes 200,000 to 300,000 distinct CDR3 sequences, around 15% of them detected once, and about 29% sits in the top ten. Material: blood. The source of these receptors is a woman under 30 with Graves' ophthalmopathy.

There are many counts of this clonotype. The gene calls are TRBV2 and TRBJ1-2; D not resolved. Germline V gives CDR1 SNHLY, CDR2 FYNNEI. The CDR3 runs to 13 residues. The V end was cut by 0 bases, the J end by 8 bases, with 10 bases between. The CDR3, as DNA: TGTGCCAGCAGTGAAGCGCTTCGGACGGGCTACACCTTC. Translating gives CASSEALRTGYTF.

This clonotype was seen at least ten times. This rearrangement joins TRBV29-1 to TRBJ2-1, with D possibly TRBD1 on 6 matching bases. Trimming removed 6 bases at V and 5 bases at J, with 11 bases between. CDR3 size: 12 residues. Germline CDR1 SQVTM, CDR2 ANQGSEA. The CDR3 coding sequence is TGCAGCGTGCAGGACAGCAACAATGAGCAGTTCTTC. Protein: CSVQDSNNEQFF.

This clonotype was seen more than once but under ten times. This sequence may be a read error, since a much larger clone differs from it by one base. The rearrangement joins TRBV2 to TRBJ2-2; D is possibly TRBD1 (6 bases). The V gene lost 3 bases and the J gene lost 5 bases, with 16 bases spanning the gap. There are 16 residues in the CDR3. The germline V gene has CDR1 SNHLY and CDR2 FYNNEI. The CDR3 region is CASSDIWQGTTGELFF. DNA of the CDR3: TGTGCCAGCAGTGATATATGGCAGGGGACAACCGGGGAGCTGTTTTTT.

CDR3 coding DNA: TGTGCCAGCAGCTCACCTAGCGGGAGGACATCGGTGCGCCTCTACGAGCAGTACTTC. Translated, it gives CASSSPSGRTSVRLYEQYF. The V gene is TRBV6-2 or TRBV6-3, the J gene TRBJ2-7; TRBD2 matches 11 bases. Germline V gives CDR1 MNHEY, CDR2 SVGEGT. After removal of 6 bases from V and 3 bases from J, the junction contained 19 bases not matched to a gene. The CDR3 has 19 amino acids.

The table lists this clonotype with many counts. CDR3: CASTGSSYNEQFF. For the CDR3, the DNA is TGTGCCAGCACAGGGAGCTCCTACAATGAGCAGTTCTTC. The chain is built from TRBV2 and TRBJ2-1; D assignment may be TRBD1 or TRBD2 (5 bases each). V lost 7 bases to trimming and J lost 0 bases, with 7 bases between them. Germline V gene sequence: CDR1 SNHLY, CDR2 FYNNEI. This CDR3 has 13 residues.

This clonotype was seen at least ten times. The chain has TRBV2 and TRBJ1-6; TRBD1 matches 7 bases. Trimming cost V 2 bases and J 7 bases; bases outside gene matches: 29. Germline lookup yields CDR1 SNHLY and CDR2 FYNNEI. The CDR3 sequence is 23 residues long. For the CDR3, the DNA is TGTGCCAGCAGTGAATGGGACCTGCTTAATCCGATATCATCACAGGGGAACAATTCACCCCTCCACTTT. It translates to CASSEWDLLNPISSQGNNSPLHF.

This clonotype was counted many times. The chain carries TRBV27 and TRBJ2-1; TRBD2 matches at 11 bases. Losses at the gene ends were 10 bases for V and 4 bases for J; bases not matched to a gene: 6. The germline V gene has CDR1 MNHEY and CDR2 SMNVEV (reference sequence). The CDR3 totals 14 residues. The CDR3: CATKLAGAYNEQFF. The CDR3 DNA reads TGTGCCACCAAACTAGCGGGAGCTTACAATGAGCAGTTCTTC.